This TCR beta chain was sequenced for a study of blood T cell repertoires in COVID-19. Study at large: The origin of the acute and convalescent COVID-19 samples was the United States, Italy and Spain.

Participants came from fewer than 25 US areas, aged roughly 18 to 90 years. Participants' own reports of clinical history determined their cohort assignment. Authors' data handling: Amplification of reference gene primers was used by the study to estimate nucleated cell counts. The assay was immunoSEQ multiplex PCR, and TCRdb's table has in-frame clones only and misses some. That table supplies the V and J calls and clone size; D and trimming were determined from the DNA. The data show around 190,000 clones, 86% seen once. V was pared by 4 bases and J by 4 bases, with 8 bases of the junction left unmatched. CDR3 length equals 15 residues. Germline V gives CDR1 SNHLY, CDR2 FYNNEI.

The receptor comes from a man aged 35-49 years with acute COVID-19. The sample taken for sequencing was PBMCs or T cells enriched from blood (not recorded which). This chain connects TRBV2 to TRBJ2-7, with 9 positions matching TRBD2. In DNA, the CDR3 is TGTGCCAGCAGTGGTTATAGCGGGAGTGGATACGAGCAGTACTTC. It specifies CASSGYSGSGYEQYF. The variable domain in full, completed from reference TRBV2 and TRBJ2-7, reads EPEVTQTPSHQVTQMGQEVILRCVPISNHLYFYWYRQILGQKVEFLVSFYNNEISEKSEIFDDQFSVERPDGSNFTLKIRSTKLEDSAMYFCASSGYSGSGYEQYFGPGTRLTVT.